Listed here are 21 T cell receptor beta chains from one sample, sequenced in a study of PD-1 blockade in classical Hodgkin lymphoma. Relapses following autologous stem cell transplantation were seen in all patients, with brentuximab vedotin exposure varying. Sequenced by immunoSEQ multiplex PCR; TCRdb stores in-frame clones only, minus some. Seen here are approximately 70,000 clones, around 93% observed once, and the top ten hold about 7.6%. The sample was peripheral blood mononuclear cells (PBMCs), taken at baseline. These TCRs come from a human donor with classical Hodgkin lymphoma.

The CDR3 sequence is CASSLATGGMDTQYF. The CDR3 region has the DNA TGCGCCAGCAGCTTGGCCACGGGAGGGATGGATACGCAGTATTTT. The V and J genes are TRBV5-1 and TRBJ2-3; 8 positions match TRBD2. The V gene's germline CDR1 is SGHRS and CDR2 YFSETQ. This CDR3 is 15 amino acids long. V gave up 0 bases and J gave up 6 bases; unmatched junction bases: 6.

This clone appeared a single time. The chain couples TRBV19 to TRBJ2-2; D call uncertain. CDR1 LNHDA and CDR2 SQIVND come from the germline V gene (reference sequence). The CDR3 is 13 residues long. With 7 bases removed from V and 1 base from J, the gap between germline ends came to 7 bases. CDR3 in DNA: TGTGCCAGTATTCCCGGGAACACCGGGGAGCTGTTTTTT. Protein product: CASIPGNTGELFF.

CDR3 in amino acids: CASRSYLGDQPQHF. CDR3 in DNA: TGTGCCAGCAGGTCCTACCTAGGGGATCAGCCCCAGCATTTT. The chain recombines TRBV27 with TRBJ1-5; D is possibly TRBD1 (5 bases). The CDR3 sequence is 14 residues long. V shed 6 bases and J shed 5 bases, with 14 bases lying between them. Germline CDR1 and CDR2: MNHEY and SMNVEV (reference sequence).

The rearrangement joins TRBV19 to TRBJ2-1; 12 bases line up with TRBD2. This CDR3 contains 20 residues. Germline CDR1 LNHDA, CDR2 SQIVND (reference sequence). With 3 bases clipped from V and 0 bases from J, the junction kept 12 bases outside the gene matches. As DNA, the CDR3 is TGTGCCAGTAGTATCGGGGGGACCCGACTAGCGGGAGCCTCCTACAATGAGCAGTTCTTC. Protein sequence: CASSIGGTRLAGASYNEQFF.

The gene calls are TRBV19 and TRBJ2-7, with TRBD1 matching 8 bases. CDR1 LNHDA and CDR2 SQIVND come from the germline V gene (reference sequence). V lost 6 bases and J lost 3; bases outside the gene matches: 4. The CDR3 is 13 amino acids. The CDR3 region is CASRRQGRYEQYF. DNA for the CDR3: TGTGCCAGTAGAAGACAGGGGCGCTACGAGCAGTACTTC. The entire variable domain, with the rest obtained from reference TRBV19 and TRBJ2-7, is as follows: DGGITQSPKYLFRKEGQNVTLSCEQNLNHDAMYWYRQDPGQGLRLIYYSQIVNDFQKGDIAEGYSVSREKKESFPLTVTSAQKNPTAFYLCASRRQGRYEQYFGPGTRLTVT.

The chain is built from TRBV5-1 and TRBJ1-4; D possibly corresponds to TRBD1 (5 bases). Deletions cut 2 bases from V and 7 bases from J, with 15 bases between. From germline, CDR1 is SGHRS and CDR2 YFSETQ. The CDR3 sequence is 15 residues long. DNA of the CDR3: TGCGCCAGCAGCTTCATGACCCCCGGGGGTGAAAAACTGTTTTTT. It translates to CASSFMTPGGEKLFF. The variable domain in full, with the rest retrieved from reference TRBV5-1 and TRBJ1-4, is KAGVTQTPRYLIKTRGQQVTLSCSPISGHRSVSWYQQTPGQGLQFLFEYFSETQRNKGNFPGRFSGRQFSNSRSEMNVSTLELGDSALYLCASSFMTPGGEKLFFGSGTQLSVL.

The V call is TRBV5-6, the J call TRBJ1-3, with 7 bases that match TRBD1. Looked up from germline, CDR1 is SGHDT and CDR2 is YYEEEE. J lost 2 bases, V lost 3 bases, and 2 bases had no gene match. The CDR3 contains 14 residues. The CDR3 DNA reads as TGTGCCAGCAGCTCGGGACAGACTGGAAACACCATATATTTT. This sequence encodes CASSSGQTGNTIYF. Full variable domain (remainder filled in from reference TRBV5-6 and TRBJ1-3): DAGVTQSPTHLIKTRGQQVTLRCSPKSGHDTVSWYQQALGQGPQFIFQYYEEEERQRGNFPDRFSGHQFPNYSSELNVNALLLGDSALYLCASSSGQTGNTIYFGEGSWLTVV.

This clone has only one observation. This chain links TRBV19 with TRBJ1-5; D may be TRBD1 (6 bases). Germline V gene lookup returns CDR1 LNHDA and CDR2 SQIVND (reference sequence). The CDR3 length is 15 residues. Trimming shortened V by 3 bases and J by 3 bases, and 12 bases separated the two germline ends. This chain's CDR3 is CASSISRGNNQPQHF. The DNA for the CDR3 is TGTGCCAGTAGTATTTCCAGGGGAAACAATCAGCCCCAGCATTTT.

The CDR3: CTSSGRLAGRQETQYF. The DNA for the CDR3 is TGCACCAGCAGCGGGCGACTAGCGGGCCGCCAAGAGACCCAGTACTTC. This sequence joins TRBV1 and TRBJ2-5; the table's TRBD2 call for D was not verified on the DNA. TRBV1 is given as a pseudogene. The CDR3 has 16 residues.

The rearrangement links TRBV23-1 to TRBJ1-6; maybe TRBD1 (6 bases). TRBV23-1 is assigned to the ORF class and has an uncertain function. This CDR3 is 17 amino acids long. V lost 0 bases, J lost 7 bases, and 16 bases lay in between. CDR3 sequence: CASSQSGRRDKNSPLHF. The CDR3 DNA reads as TGCGCCAGCAGTCAATCAGGACGACGGGACAAAAATTCACCCCTCCACTTT.

The V call is TRBV18, the J call TRBJ2-3; 8 bases map to TRBD1. The CDR3 length is 16 residues. In germline, CDR1 is KGHSH, CDR2 LQKENI. With 5 bases clipped from V and 2 bases from J, the junction kept 9 bases outside the gene matches. The CDR3 DNA reads TGTGCCAGCTCATCCTCGACAGGGGAGGACACAGATACGCAGTATTTT. This codes for CASSSSTGEDTDTQYF.

The chain has TRBV4-1 and TRBJ2-7; the D gene is possibly TRBD2 (5 bases). CDR3 length: 14 residues. The V and J ends lost 0 bases and 1 base respectively, with 7 bases between them. In germline, CDR1 is MGHRA, CDR2 YSYEKL. The CDR3 spells CASSQDPGSYEQYF. For the CDR3, the DNA is TGCGCCAGCAGCCAAGATCCGGGGTCCTACGAGCAGTACTTC.

A word on this clone: This sample includes further DNA sequences coding for the same CDR3. Here the CDR3 DNA reads TGTGCCAGCAGTTATTCTAGCGGGGGACAAGAGACCCAGTACTTC. As protein: CASSYSSGGQETQYF. The V and J genes are TRBV6-5 and TRBJ2-5; 10 nucleotides align to TRBD2. After removal of 3 bases from V and 2 bases from J, the junction contained 3 bases not matched to a gene. The length of the CDR3 is 15 residues. Germline loops: CDR1 MNHEY, CDR2 SVGAGI.

This clone came up once. The chain couples TRBV10-3 to TRBJ2-1; D perhaps matches TRBD1 (6 bases). The CDR3 has 15 amino acids. The germline gives CDR1 ENHRY, CDR2 SYGVKD. V was pared by 4 bases and J by 2 bases, with 12 bases between. CDR3 coding DNA: TGTGCCATCAGTGGACAGGAAGTCGCCTACAATGAGCAGTTCTTC. Its protein is CAISGQEVAYNEQFF.

This clone is a singleton in its sample. For the CDR3, the DNA is TGTGCCACCAGCAGAGATCTCCGCGGGGGGCCAGGCAATGAGCAGTTCTTC. Translated, it gives CATSRDLRGGPGNEQFF. The V and J genes are TRBV15 and TRBJ2-1, with 8 positions matching TRBD2. The CDR3 runs to 17 residues. The germline CDR1 and CDR2 sequences are LNHNV and YYDKDF (reference sequence). J was trimmed by 6 bases and V by 0 bases; bases with no gene match: 10. The full variable domain, completed using reference TRBV15 and TRBJ2-1, is DAMVIQNPRYQVTQFGKPVTLSCSQTLNHNVMYWYQQKSSQAPKLLFHYYDKDFNNEADTPDNFQSRRPNTSFCFLDIRSPGLGDTAMYLCATSRDLRGGPGNEQFFGPGTRLTVL.

The V gene is TRBV27, the J gene TRBJ1-1; TRBD1 matches at 9 bases. Germline CDR1 MNHEY, CDR2 SMNVEV (reference sequence). The CDR3 is 20 amino acids. V dropped 3 bases and J dropped 2; count of bases not matched to a gene: 19. CDR3 coding DNA: TGTGCCAGCAGTTTCACCCACATCCTAGGACAGGGGAGAGCCAACACTGAAGCTTTCTTT. Its translation: CASSFTHILGQGRANTEAFF.

The V call is TRBV29-1, the J call TRBJ2-1; perhaps D is TRBD1 or TRBD2 (5 bases each). The CDR3 is made up of 13 amino acids. Germline CDR1 is SQVTM and CDR2 is ANQGSEA. V lost 1 base and J 12 bases, leaving 16 bases between the germline ends. CDR3 DNA sequence: TGCAGCGTTGAAGGGGGTACTGAGGGGAGGCAGTTCTTC. Its protein product is CSVEGGTEGRQFF.

This sequence joins TRBV5-1 and TRBJ2-5; a possible D gene is TRBD1 (5 bases). Germline loops: CDR1 SGHRS, CDR2 YFSETQ. CDR3 length: 13 amino acids. V was pared by 5 bases and J by 2 bases, with 10 bases between. The CDR3 sequence is CASRQAQQETQYF. As DNA, the CDR3 is TGCGCCAGCAGACAGGCCCAACAAGAGACCCAGTACTTC.

This chain connects TRBV4-2 to TRBJ1-4; TRBD1 might be the D (6 bases). The CDR3 has 16 amino acids. Per the germline V gene, CDR1 is LGHNA and CDR2 is YNFKEQ. Trimming took 0 bases from V and 5 from J, leaving 13 bases between them. CDR3 nucleotide sequence: TGTGCCAGCAGCCAAGATCACGGCAGGGGAAATGAAAAACTGTTTTTT. Protein sequence: CASSQDHGRGNEKLFF.

V usage is TRBV11-2 and J usage is TRBJ2-7, with D unclear. The CDR3 is 16 residues long. The V end was cut by 1 base, the J end by 0 bases, with 13 bases between. The germline V gene has CDR1 SGHAT and CDR2 FQNNGV. The CDR3 reads CASSLGPGRSSYEQYF. The CDR3 bases are TGTGCCAGCAGCTTAGGACCAGGCAGAAGCTCCTACGAGCAGTACTTC. Filled out from reference TRBV11-2 and TRBJ2-7, the complete variable domain reads EAGVAQSPRYKIIEKRQSVAFWCNPISGHATLYWYQQILGQGPKLLIQFQNNGVVDDSQLPKDRFSAERLKGVDSTLKIQPAKLEDSAVYLCASSLGPGRSSYEQYFGPGTRLTVT.

CDR3 sequence reads: CASSLVVAVNTEAFF. The CDR3 nucleotides are TGCGCCAGCAGCTTGGTGGTAGCCGTGAACACTGAAGCTTTCTTT. The chain links TRBV5-1 to TRBJ1-1; no firm D call. The CDR3 has 15 amino acids. CDR1 is SGHRS, CDR2 YFSETQ, per germline. V lost 0 bases to trimming and J lost 0 bases, with 9 bases between them.